This T cell receptor beta chain derives from a study of cytomegalovirus exposure and HLA in healthy donors. Findings and caveats of the study: TCR sequences were mostly rare, though some public TCRs occurred in many donors. Within an earlier analysis, most TCR beta V segments proved productive either about 87% or about 30% of the time. Highest at DRB1 and lowest at HLA-C, TCR association rates differed among HLA loci in a later analysis.

The PCR was carried out with 60 Vbeta primers and 13 Jbeta primers. Profiling relied on immunoSEQ multiplex PCR, and the TCRdb table lists in-frame clones only, not all of them. Of approximately 110,000 clones in the sample, 80% were seen once. The study sampled nominally healthy donors, though unrecorded immune exposures were likely. The table lists this clone with a few counts. Its antigen is unknown. This sequence was found in a man aged 50-60 years in good health and CMV-seronegative. Sequencing used PBMCs.

The CDR3 DNA is TGTGCCAGCAGCCCCGGGACAGGGGGATACAATGAGCAGTTCTTC. It specifies CASSPGTGGYNEQFF. V gene TRBV6-5 combines with J gene TRBJ2-1; 11 nucleotides align to TRBD1. V lost 6 bases, J lost 4 bases, and 5 bases stayed unmatched. The CDR3 runs to 15 residues. Germline V lookup: CDR1 MNHEY, CDR2 SVGAGI.